Listed below are T cell receptor beta chains from one sample, sequenced in a study of blood T cell repertoires in COVID-19. TCRdb keeps only in-frame clones here, not all; method: immunoSEQ multiplex PCR. Of 130,000 or so clones in the sample, just over 85% were seen once. Material: peripheral blood. The receptors stem from an older woman with acute or convalescent COVID-19. Each CDR3 is given with its conserved first and last residue. Each record gives: V gene, clone size, CDR3 length, D gene, CDR3 protein. D genes are given only for firm matches. Some rows mark clone size as missing; the rest say once, few, many or name a class of expanded clone.

TRBV5-8	-	15	-	CASRRPAGPNEKLFF
TRBV4-3	-	15	-	CASSQDTAQAGGYTF
TRBV5-4	few	16	-	CASSGGQPERAYEQYF
TRBV19	-	13	-	CASSIPINGELFF
TRBV27	-	13	-	CASSFTRNTEAFF
TRBV10-1	-	13	-	CASSDLVEGELFF
TRBV6-5	-	14	TRBD2	CASSYETSATEQFF
TRBV6-6	-	11	-	CASSPRREQYF
TRBV5-1	-	14	TRBD1	CASSFPGTEETQYF
TRBV10-3	-	17	TRBD1	CAISGAPGTGMNTEAFF
TRBV11-2	many	15	-	CASSFLSSLQETQYF
TRBV12-3/TRBV12-4	-	12	-	CASSLSPDGYTF
TRBV19	once	14	-	CASSPGLAADTQYF
TRBV7-9	-	15	TRBD1	CASSFLRDSLYGYTF
TRBV11-3	-	15	-	CASSPGGAPYNEQFF
TRBV6-5	-	14	TRBD1	CASSPGQAAYEQYF
TRBV28	few	10	-	CRSSGTEAFF
TRBV6-5	-	14	TRBD1	CASSRQGGSDGYTF
TRBV5-1	-	13	-	CASSLSTNRGYTF
TRBV4-1	-	15	-	CASSQSGQRSTEAFF
TRBV9	-	16	TRBD1	CASSAHPGGGNSPLHF
TRBV28	-	14	TRBD1	CASSQDRGDDEAFF
TRBV27	-	14	-	CASKPSRGPYEQYF
TRBV6-1	-	15	-	CASSENRASGNTIYF
TRBV18	-	14	-	CASSPIGGNTEAFF
TRBV7-2	-	15	-	CASSLKGLHTGELFF
TRBV30	-	14	TRBD1	CAFRRQGISSPLHF
TRBV27	-	13	-	CASSLPHRDTQYF
TRBV20-1	-	14	TRBD1	CSASYRGVNQPQHF
TRBV3-1/TRBV3-2	once	15	-	CASSQVQGSSYEQYF
TRBV4-2	-	13	-	CASSQSTNYGYTF
TRBV27	-	13	-	CASSLIGSYEQYF
TRBV5-1	-	15	-	CASSLEGQAYQPQHF
TRBV10-3	-	14	TRBD1	CAISTGAKVYEQYF
TRBV6-5	-	13	-	CASSRQSNQPQHF
TRBV28	-	19	TRBD2	CASSLSTGTSGIFPYEQYF
TRBV10-1	-	13	TRBD1	CASSRQGTDTQYF
TRBV30	-	12	-	CAWSALQETQYF
TRBV24-1	-	12	TRBD2	CATSDPGGEQYF
TRBV5-1	-	15	TRBD2	CASSSIAGTTDIQYF
TRBV12-3/TRBV12-4	-	12	-	CASSFTRDEQFF
TRBV28	-	14	TRBD1	CASSEGQGRNTIYF
TRBV9	-	14	TRBD1	CASSDGDRHQPQHF
TRBV5-1	-	16	TRBD2	CASSTAGGRNTGELFF
TRBV5-6	-	15	-	CASSLGGRGIYEQYF
TRBV5-6	few	14	TRBD1	CASSLLNRGREQYF
TRBV30	-	13	TRBD1	CAWSVGTGAEAFF
TRBV6-4	-	16	TRBD1	CASSDSGGRNTDTQYF
TRBV27	-	15	TRBD2	CASIALAGGGNEQFF
TRBV20-1	-	13	-	CSASESSGNTIYF
TRBV11-3	few	15	-	CASRATGTNTGELFF
TRBV5-6	-	16	-	CASSLGTAFSNQPQHF
TRBV29-1	-	12	TRBD2	CSVASGAYEQYF
TRBV4-2	once	17	-	CASSQDETRGMNTEAFF
TRBV19	-	17	TRBD1	CALWSVGTGPHRDTQYF